Presented here are 13 T cell receptor beta chains from one specimen sequenced in a study of human T cells and chemical hapten exposure. Documented time point: patch test 1, 2 weeks after DPC sensitization. The treatment was: therapeutic diphenylcyclopropenone sensitization with weekly scalp DPC. TCRdb re-called the RACE reads with MiXCR, one entry per CDR3 protein. Of about 360,000 distinct CDR3 sequences in the sample, roughly 6.9% are singletons; the top ten hold roughly 7.9%. Specimen: whole blood, collected in connection with sensitization to the hapten diphenylcyclopropenone (DPC). These receptor sequences come from a woman aged 18-29 years with alopecia areata. Some clones in this sample may be carry-over from other donors' samples.

The CDR3 loop is CASSSQGADTQYF. As DNA, the CDR3 is TGCGCCAGCAGCTCCCAGGGGGCAGATACGCAGTATTTT. The rearrangement joins TRBV5-1 to TRBJ2-3; 7 positions agree with TRBD1. The CDR3 contains 13 residues. V lost 3 bases, J lost 4 bases, and 2 bases stayed unmatched. The germline V gene has CDR1 SGHRS and CDR2 YFSETQ.

This clonotype has a count of ten or more. V usage is TRBV6-5 and J usage is TRBJ1-3, with D uncertain. The CDR3 contains 14 residues. Germline CDR1 MNHEY, CDR2 SVGAGI. V was trimmed by 6 bases and J by 1 base, leaving 10 bases between them. The CDR3 DNA reads TGTGCCAGCAGATCAATGGGGTCTGGAAACACCATATATTTT. Protein: CASRSMGSGNTIYF.

This clonotype appeared many times. This chain connects TRBV7-2 to TRBJ2-3, with a weak D call TRBD1 (6 bases). This CDR3 has 15 amino acids. V lost 5 bases to trimming and J lost 3 bases, with 15 bases between them. Germline V gene lookup returns CDR1 SGHTA and CDR2 FQGNSA. CDR3 loop: CASSQQGSSTDTQYF. As DNA, the CDR3 is TGTGCCAGCAGCCAACAGGGTAGTTCGACAGATACGCAGTATTTT. Using reference TRBV7-2 and TRBJ2-3 for the parts outside the CDR3, the full variable domain is GAGVSQSPSNKVTEKGKDVELRCDPISGHTALYWYRQSLGQGLEFLIYFQGNSAPDKSGLPSDRFSAERTGGSVSTLTIQRTQQEDSAVYLCASSQQGSSTDTQYFGPGTRLTVL.

This clonotype turned up a few times. V and J are TRBV21-1 and TRBJ1-4. TRBV21-1 is annotated as a pseudogene. This CDR3 is built from 16 residues. The CDR3 DNA reads TGTGCCAGCAGCAAGTCAAAAGGGGCCCTTAATGAAAAACTGTTTTTT. This codes for CASSKSKGALNEKLFF.

This clonotype was seen at least ten times. The chain recombines TRBV28 with TRBJ2-7; no firm D call. Germline V gene sequence: CDR1 MDHEN, CDR2 SYDVKM. The CDR3 has 13 amino acids. Trimming shortened V by 7 bases and J by 2 bases, and 12 bases separated the two germline ends. CDR3 residues: CASTIPGTYEQYF. The CDR3 nucleotides read TGTGCCAGCACCATCCCGGGCACCTACGAGCAGTACTTC.

The sample holds a few counts of this clonotype. J is TRBJ2-7 and V is TRBV20-1; possible D gene TRBD1, 6 bases. Germline-derived CDR1 and CDR2 are DFQATT and SNEGSKA (reference sequence). Trimming cost V 3 bases and J 5 bases, with 14 bases left between them. This CDR3 has 13 residues. DNA of the CDR3: TGCAGTGCTAGCGGGCAGGGGAACCACGAGCAGTACTTC. This codes for CSASGQGNHEQYF.

As for this clonotype: Given a much more abundant clone one base away, this may be a read error. This chain connects TRBV7-9 to TRBJ2-3; no clear D. The CDR3 has 13 amino acids. The ends were cut back, 1 base at V and 2 bases at J, with 4 bases in the middle. CDR1 is SEHNR, CDR2 FQNEAQ, per germline (reference sequence). CDR3 DNA sequence: TGTGCCAGCAGCTTAGGGGTCACAGATACGCAGTATTTT. Its translation is CASSLGVTDTQYF.

This clonotype was seen ten or more times. This chain uses TRBV4-1 with TRBJ1-1, with D possibly matching TRBD1 (5 bases). The CDR3 is 15 residues long. The germline V gene encodes CDR1 MGHRA and CDR2 YSYEKL. Trimming took off 4 bases at V and 3 bases at J, with 15 bases between the two ends. The CDR3 region has the DNA TGCGCCAGCAGCCTCACGGGGGGGTTAGACACTGAAGCTTTCTTT. As protein: CASSLTGGLDTEAFF.

This clonotype turned up a few times. The rearrangement links TRBV12-3 or TRBV12-4 to TRBJ2-7; D is perhaps TRBD1 (5 bases). CDR3 size: 14 residues. V lost 6 bases and J lost 4, with 16 bases in between. CDR3 nucleotides: TGTGCCAGCAGCCCGCAGGGTAGGAGTTACGAGCAGTACTTC. Its translation: CASSPQGRSYEQYF.

This chain links TRBV7-2 with TRBJ1-6, with 7 bases fitting TRBD1. CDR1 and CDR2 (germline): SGHTA, FQGNSA. V was clipped by 5 bases and J by 4 bases; unmatched bases: 8. The CDR3 is made up of 16 amino acids. The chain's CDR3 is CASSGEPRGYNSPLHF. The CDR3 region has the DNA TGTGCCAGCAGCGGAGAGCCCAGGGGGTATAATTCACCCCTCCACTTT.

This chain connects TRBV19 to TRBJ2-2; the match to TRBD1 covers 11 bases. The CDR3 contains 19 residues. After removal of 3 bases from V and 6 bases from J, the junction contained 15 bases not matched to a gene. CDR1 LNHDA and CDR2 SQIVND come from the germline V gene (reference sequence). The CDR3 spells CASSISLRRTGGRAGELFF. The CDR3 DNA sequence: TGTGCCAGTAGTATTTCTCTCCGGCGGACAGGGGGCCGGGCCGGGGAGCTGTTTTTT. Full variable domain (outside the CDR3, taken from reference TRBV19 and TRBJ2-2): DGGITQSPKYLFRKEGQNVTLSCEQNLNHDAMYWYRQDPGQGLRLIYYSQIVNDFQKGDIAEGYSVSREKKESFPLTVTSAQKNPTAFYLCASSISLRRTGGRAGELFFGEGSRLTVL.

This clonotype was observed many times. This chain uses TRBV7-3 with TRBJ1-5, with D hard to call. The length of the CDR3 is 13 residues. Trimming took 2 bases from V and 4 from J, leaving 6 bases between them. Germline V gives CDR1 SGHTA, CDR2 FQGTGA. Here the CDR3 reads CASSLGANQPQHF. The CDR3 bases are TGTGCCAGCAGCTTAGGAGCTAATCAGCCCCAGCATTTT.

This clonotype came up a few times. The chain uses TRBV3-1 and TRBJ2-7; D is perhaps TRBD2 (5 bases). Looked up from germline, CDR1 is LGHDT and CDR2 is YNNKEL (reference sequence). V dropped 3 bases and J dropped 6 bases, with 9 bases sitting between them. The CDR3 covers 12 residues. For the CDR3, the DNA is TGTGCCAGCAGCCAGGAGGTTGGCGAGCAGTACTTC. It yields the protein CASSQEVGEQYF.